These 25 T cell receptor beta chains came from one sample sequenced in a study of blood T cell repertoires in COVID-19. Here immunoSEQ multiplex PCR was the method, and the copy in TCRdb shows in-frame clones only, minus some. The sample contains under 250,000 clones, roughly 87% of which appear only once. Source material: PBMCs or T cells enriched from blood (not recorded which). The origin of the receptors is a woman younger than 45 with acute COVID-19.

This clone was observed a few times. The rearrangement uses TRBV4-2 and TRBJ2-3; no clear D gene. Germline V CDR1 and CDR2: LGHNA, YNFKEQ. V lost 2 bases to trimming and J lost 4 bases, with 7 bases between them. The CDR3 runs to 13 residues. CDR3 region: CASSQTRADTQYF. The DNA of the CDR3 is TGTGCCAGCAGCCAAACCCGGGCAGATACGCAGTATTTT.

The chain carries TRBV9 and TRBJ1-1; 8 bases agree with TRBD1. V gave up 0 bases and J gave up 7 bases; unmatched junction bases: 5. Looked up from germline, CDR1 is SGDLS and CDR2 is YYNGEE. CDR3 length: 14 amino acids. The CDR3 sequence is CASSVAGGVGEAFF. The CDR3 bases are TGTGCCAGCAGCGTAGCAGGGGGCGTAGGTGAAGCTTTCTTT.

J is TRBJ2-5 and V is TRBV7-9, with a tentative D call TRBD1 (5 bases). Between the trimmed V and J ends, which lost 1 base and 4 bases, there was a span of 10 bases. Germline CDR1 is SEHNR and CDR2 is FQNEAQ (reference sequence). CDR3 length equals 14 residues. This CDR3 is CASSLVPGPETQYF. In nucleotides, the CDR3 is TGTGCCAGCAGCTTAGTGCCAGGGCCAGAGACCCAGTACTTC.

The chain employs TRBV27 and TRBJ2-7; D is unclear. The germline gives CDR1 MNHEY, CDR2 SMNVEV (reference sequence). The CDR3 length is 13 residues. V was cut by 2 bases and J by 1 base, with 6 bases left in between. The DNA of the CDR3 is TGTGCCAGCAGTTTAATCCGGTCCTACGAGCAGTACTTC. It yields the protein CASSLIRSYEQYF.

This chain uses TRBV1 with TRBJ2-2; TRBD1, the table's D call, was not compared with the DNA. TRBV1 is a recognized pseudogene. The CDR3 extends over 19 amino acids. In DNA form, the CDR3 reads TGCACCAGCAGTCAGGACAGGGCTCTTAAACAAGAGAACACCGGGGAGCTGTTTTTT. Encoded protein: CTSSQDRALKQENTGELFF.

This chain joins TRBV7-2 and TRBJ2-5; perhaps TRBD2 as D (6 bases). CDR1 and CDR2 from the germline V gene are SGHTA and FQGNSA. The V end was cut by 5 bases, the J end by 1 base, with 17 bases between. CDR3 length: 16 amino acids. The CDR3 sequence is CASSRLGGNLQETQYF. CDR3 coding DNA: TGTGCCAGCAGCCGCCTCGGGGGTAATCTCCAAGAGACCCAGTACTTC. Using reference TRBV7-2 and TRBJ2-5 for the parts outside the CDR3, the full variable domain is GAGVSQSPSNKVTEKGKDVELRCDPISGHTALYWYRQSLGQGLEFLIYFQGNSAPDKSGLPSDRFSAERTGGSVSTLTIQRTQQEDSAVYLCASSRLGGNLQETQYFGPGTRLLVL.

This clone has only a few counts. The chain couples TRBV19 to TRBJ1-6; TRBD1 matches at 9 bases. Germline trimming cut 8 bases from V and 7 bases from J; bases unmatched to any gene: 6. CDR1 is LNHDA, CDR2 SQIVND, per germline (reference sequence). This CDR3 contains 14 residues. The CDR3 loop is CASGRDRANSPLHF. CDR3 coding DNA: TGTGCCAGTGGTCGGGACAGGGCGAATTCACCCCTCCACTTT. Based on the CDR3 plus reference TRBV19 and TRBJ1-6, the full variable domain is DGGITQSPKYLFRKEGQNVTLSCEQNLNHDAMYWYRQDPGQGLRLIYYSQIVNDFQKGDIAEGYSVSREKKESFPLTVTSAQKNPTAFYLCASGRDRANSPLHFGNGTRLTVT.

V usage is TRBV6-2 or TRBV6-3 and J usage is TRBJ2-7; TRBD2 matches at 12 bases. The CDR3 totals 16 residues. CDR1 MNHEY and CDR2 SVGEGT come from the germline V gene. V lost 4 bases and J lost 2; bases outside the gene matches: 6. Here the CDR3 DNA reads TGTGCCAGCAGTTCCCGGACTAGCGGGGCTCCCTACGAGCAGTACTTC. Translation: CASSSRTSGAPYEQYF.

V is TRBV27 and J is TRBJ2-1, with no clear D. CDR1 and CDR2 (germline): MNHEY, SMNVEV (reference sequence). The CDR3 is made up of 15 amino acids. V was trimmed by 5 bases and J by 13 bases, leaving 24 bases between them. CDR3 in DNA: TGTGCCAGCAGTCCCCTTGGTCCCGATGAGGTGGAACAGTTCTTC. This encodes CASSPLGPDEVEQFF.

This clone came up a few times. The V and J genes are TRBV10-3 and TRBJ1-5; D remains ambiguous. V lost 0 bases and J lost 5, with 11 bases in between. This CDR3 spans 15 amino acids. Germline CDR1 is ENHRY and CDR2 is SYGVKD. The CDR3 DNA sequence: TGTGCCATCAGTGAGTCGCGACTTCGCCATCAGCCCCAGCATTTT. It translates to CAISESRLRHQPQHF.

V usage is TRBV7-2 and J usage is TRBJ1-1; D might be TRBD1 (6 bases). The germline V gene has CDR1 SGHTA and CDR2 FQGNSA. Trimming stripped 2 bases from V and 4 bases from J, with 8 bases between. The CDR3 extends over 13 amino acids. In nucleotides, the CDR3 is TGTGCCAGCAGCTTACCAGGGGTCACTGAAGCTTTCTTT. Residues: CASSLPGVTEAFF.

The chain has TRBV4-1 and TRBJ2-1; 15 nucleotides align to TRBD2. This CDR3 contains 17 residues. The V gene end was trimmed by 6 bases and the J gene end by 9 bases; junction bases not matched to a gene: 12. From germline, CDR1 is MGHRA and CDR2 YSYEKL. This chain's CDR3 is CASRGTSGGNLRFEQFF. The DNA of the CDR3 is TGCGCCAGCAGAGGGACTAGCGGGGGGAATCTTCGTTTTGAGCAGTTCTTC.

V is TRBV7-6 and J is TRBJ2-3, with D maybe TRBD2 (6 bases). Per the germline V gene, CDR1 is SGHVS and CDR2 is FNYEAQ. This CDR3 spans 14 amino acids. Trimming left V 3 bases short and J 8 bases short, with 15 bases between. CDR3 region: CASSFGGPTSTQYF. DNA of the CDR3: TGTGCCAGCAGCTTCGGGGGACCGACGTCTACGCAGTATTTT.

This clone was observed once. The rearrangement joins TRBV30 to TRBJ1-2, with 8 bases aligning to TRBD1. V lost 2 bases to trimming and J lost 10 bases; unmatched junction nucleotides: 6. The CDR3 contains 12 residues. Per germline, CDR1 GTSNPN and CDR2 SVGIG (reference sequence). The CDR3 DNA sequence: TGTGCCTGGAGTCCCGGGACAGGTTCCTACACCTTC. Amino acids: CAWSPGTGSYTF.

The CDR3 DNA reads as TGTGCCAGCAGCCCTGGGCTGGAAGTAGCCAAAAACATTCAGTACTTC. Amino acid sequence: CASSPGLEVAKNIQYF. The chain is built from TRBV11-2 and TRBJ2-4; D gene unclear. The V end was cut by 5 bases, the J end by 0 bases, with 14 bases between. This CDR3 comprises 16 residues. Germline V gene lookup returns CDR1 SGHAT and CDR2 FQNNGV.

The chain couples TRBV19 to TRBJ2-7; 9 bases line up with TRBD2. The junction had 8 bases not matched to a gene; V was cut back by 0 bases and J by 5 bases. The CDR3 is 16 amino acids. Looked up from germline, CDR1 is LNHDA and CDR2 is SQIVND (reference sequence). This CDR3 is CASSIDPSGAFNEQYF. The CDR3 nucleotides read TGTGCCAGTAGTATAGATCCTAGCGGGGCCTTTAACGAGCAGTACTTC.

The chain's CDR3 is CASSLAGAEQPQHF. The CDR3 DNA sequence: TGTGCCAGCTCCCTGGCAGGCGCAGAACAGCCCCAGCATTTT. This rearrangement joins TRBV18 to TRBJ1-5; D is undetermined. This CDR3 is built from 14 residues. CDR1 and CDR2 from the germline V gene are KGHSH and LQKENI. V was clipped by 6 bases and J by 7 bases, with 16 bases between them.

The chain couples TRBV19 to TRBJ1-5; 8 nucleotides align to TRBD1. The length of the CDR3 is 14 residues. Germline CDR1 reads LNHDA; CDR2 reads SQIVND (reference sequence). With V trimmed by 5 bases and J by 4 bases, 4 bases remained unmatched. The DNA of the CDR3 is TGTGCCAGTAGTCTCCAGGGGGCGAATCAGCCCCAGCATTTT. This translates into CASSLQGANQPQHF.

The rearrangement links TRBV7-8 to TRBJ2-2; a weak D match, TRBD1 (6 bases). The CDR3 is 16 amino acids. Germline CDR1 SGHVS, CDR2 FQNEAQ. V lost 1 base, J lost 3 bases, and 12 bases lay in between. CDR3 DNA sequence: TGTGCCAGCAGCTTAGAACAGGGAAGGGACACCGGGGAGCTGTTTTTT. It encodes CASSLEQGRDTGELFF.

The CDR3 sequence: CASTPGAGGLETQYF. The CDR3 DNA follows: TGTGCCAGTACCCCTGGGGCGGGGGGCCTGGAGACCCAGTACTTC. The J gene is TRBJ2-5, the V gene TRBV19, with 8 bases aligning to TRBD2. This CDR3 comprises 15 residues. From germline, CDR1 is LNHDA and CDR2 SQIVND (reference sequence). With 7 bases clipped from V and 5 bases from J, the junction kept 12 bases outside the gene matches.

The sample holds one count of this clone. This chain joins TRBV7-2 and TRBJ1-6; possible D gene TRBD1, 6 bases. Looked up from germline, CDR1 is SGHTA and CDR2 is FQGNSA. The CDR3 spans 17 residues. V was clipped by 1 base and J by 10 bases, with 20 bases between them. The CDR3 bases are TGTGCCAGCAGCTTAGTTCGGGGGGGCGCAAACAGATCACCCCTCCACTTT. The encoded protein is CASSLVRGGANRSPLHF.

This chain joins TRBV19 and TRBJ2-1; 10 positions match TRBD2. CDR3 length equals 14 residues. The ends lost 10 bases at V and 10 bases at J; junction bases unmatched: 13. Germline assignment: CDR1 LNHDA and CDR2 SQIVND (reference sequence). Here the CDR3 DNA reads TGTGCCACCCAGGCAGCGGGGGGGCCGGGAGAGCAGTTCTTC. Translating gives CATQAAGGPGEQFF. The full variable domain, rest sourced from reference TRBV19 and TRBJ2-1, is DGGITQSPKYLFRKEGQNVTLSCEQNLNHDAMYWYRQDPGQGLRLIYYSQIVNDFQKGDIAEGYSVSREKKESFPLTVTSAQKNPTAFYLCATQAAGGPGEQFFGPGTRLTVL.

CDR3 bases: TGTGCCAGCAGCGTCCTGACAGGGTCGGGCTCTGAGGGCTACACCTTC. It encodes CASSVLTGSGSEGYTF. The J gene is TRBJ1-2, the V gene TRBV9, with 7 bases matching TRBD1. Germline values: CDR1 SGDLS, CDR2 YYNGEE. This CDR3 contains 16 residues. V gave up 2 bases and J gave up 8 bases; unmatched junction bases: 15.

This clone was observed a handful of times. The rearrangement joins TRBV5-6 to TRBJ2-3; a possible D gene is TRBD2 (6 bases). Germline lookup yields CDR1 SGHDT and CDR2 YYEEEE. The CDR3 length is 15 residues. V lost 4 bases and J lost 4, with 16 bases in between. The CDR3 region is CASSVRDWNADTQYF. CDR3 nucleotide sequence: TGTGCCAGCAGCGTCCGGGACTGGAACGCAGATACGCAGTATTTT.

The V and J genes are TRBV6-5 and TRBJ1-3; TRBD1 might be the D (5 bases). CDR1 and CDR2 from the germline V gene are MNHEY and SVGAGI. This CDR3 spans 13 amino acids. V lost 8 bases, J lost 4 bases, and 12 bases lay in between. The CDR3 DNA follows: TGTGCCAGCGGGGACTCGGGAGGAAACACCATATATTTT. It codes for CASGDSGGNTIYF.